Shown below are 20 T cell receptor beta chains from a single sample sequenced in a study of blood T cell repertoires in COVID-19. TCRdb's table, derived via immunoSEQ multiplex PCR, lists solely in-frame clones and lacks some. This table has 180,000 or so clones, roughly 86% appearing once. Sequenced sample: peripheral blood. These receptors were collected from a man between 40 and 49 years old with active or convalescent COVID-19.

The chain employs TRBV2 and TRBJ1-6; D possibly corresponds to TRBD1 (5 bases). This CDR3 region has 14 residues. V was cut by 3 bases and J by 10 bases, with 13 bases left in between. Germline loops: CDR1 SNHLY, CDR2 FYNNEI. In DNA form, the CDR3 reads TGTGCCAGCAGTGAGGGAGGGGTAAGGTCACCCCTCCACTTT. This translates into CASSEGGVRSPLHF.

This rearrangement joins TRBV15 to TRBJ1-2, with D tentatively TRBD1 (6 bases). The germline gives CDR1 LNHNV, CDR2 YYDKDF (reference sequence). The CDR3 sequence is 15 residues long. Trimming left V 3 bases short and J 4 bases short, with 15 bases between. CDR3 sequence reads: CATSRDRGDGYGYTF. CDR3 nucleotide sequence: TGTGCCACCAGCAGGGACAGAGGGGACGGCTATGGCTACACCTTC.

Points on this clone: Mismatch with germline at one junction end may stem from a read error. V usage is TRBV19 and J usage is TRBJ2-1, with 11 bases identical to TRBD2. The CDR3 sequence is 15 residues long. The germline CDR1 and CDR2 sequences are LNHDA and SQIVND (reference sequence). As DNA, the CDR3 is TGTGCCAGTCGTATAGCGGGGGGGCCATACAATGAGCAGTTCTTC. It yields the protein CASRIAGGPYNEQFF.

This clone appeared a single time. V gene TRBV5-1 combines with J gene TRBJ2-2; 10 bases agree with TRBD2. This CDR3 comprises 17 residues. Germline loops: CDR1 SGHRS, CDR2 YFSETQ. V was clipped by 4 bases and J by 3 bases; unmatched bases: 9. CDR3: CASSPTRTSGYTGELFF. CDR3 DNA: TGCGCCAGCAGCCCTACCCGGACTAGCGGATACACCGGGGAGCTGTTTTTT.

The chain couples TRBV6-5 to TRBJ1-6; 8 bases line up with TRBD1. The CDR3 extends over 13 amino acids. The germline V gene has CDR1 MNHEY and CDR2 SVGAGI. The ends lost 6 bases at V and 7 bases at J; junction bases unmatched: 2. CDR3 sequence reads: CASRGTGNSPLHF. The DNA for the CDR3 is TGTGCCAGCAGGGGGACAGGCAATTCACCCCTCCACTTT.

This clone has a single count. The CDR3 here is CASSSRTSGGDTQYF. In DNA form, the CDR3 reads TGTGCCAGCAGCTCTCGGACTAGCGGGGGGGATACGCAGTATTTT. The genes are TRBV11-2 and TRBJ2-3, with TRBD2 matching over 14 bases. CDR1 is SGHAT and CDR2 is FQNNGV in the germline V gene. After removal of 4 bases from V and 6 bases from J, the junction contained 3 bases not matched to a gene. This CDR3 comprises 15 residues.

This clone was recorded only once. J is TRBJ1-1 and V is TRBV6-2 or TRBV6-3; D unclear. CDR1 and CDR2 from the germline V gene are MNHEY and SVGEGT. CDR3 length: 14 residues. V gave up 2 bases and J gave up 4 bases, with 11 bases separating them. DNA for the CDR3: TGTGCCAGCAGTTACCGGGAGGGTTTCACTGAAGCTTTCTTT. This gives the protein CASSYREGFTEAFF.

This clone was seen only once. This CDR3 is CASSYSLAGGYSTQYF. As DNA, the CDR3 is TGTGCCAGCAGTTACTCGCTAGCGGGGGGCTATTCTACGCAGTATTTT. The rearrangement links TRBV6-6 to TRBJ2-3, with 11 bases fitting TRBD2. Germline CDR1 reads MNHNY; CDR2 reads SVGAGI (reference sequence). The ends lost 0 bases at V and 8 bases at J; junction bases unmatched: 7. This CDR3 region has 16 residues.

This CDR3 is CASSAGGLAKNIQYF. The CDR3 bases are TGTGCCAGCAGTGCCGGGGGGCTAGCCAAAAACATTCAGTACTTC. The chain recombines TRBV28 with TRBJ2-4; D might be TRBD2 (7 bases). Trimming cost V 5 bases and J 0 bases, with 11 bases left between them. CDR1 and CDR2 (germline): MDHEN, SYDVKM. The CDR3 is made up of 15 amino acids. Together with reference TRBV28 and TRBJ2-4, the CDR3 gives the full variable domain: DVKVTQSSRYLVKRTGEKVFLECVQDMDHENMFWYRQDPGLGLRLIYFSYDVKMKEKGDIPEGYSVSREKKERFSLILESASTNQTSMYLCASSAGGLAKNIQYFGAGTRLSVL.

The CDR3 DNA sequence: TGTGCCAGCAGCTATTGGGGACAGTCTATCTATGGCTACACCTTC. Its translation: CASSYWGQSIYGYTF. The chain has TRBV7-2 and TRBJ1-2, with 7 bases identical to TRBD1. Germline CDR1 reads SGHTA; CDR2 reads FQGNSA. The CDR3 is 15 residues long. V trimming: 4 bases; J trimming: 4 bases; junction bases outside the gene matches: 9. The whole variable domain, filled in from reference TRBV7-2 and TRBJ1-2, reads GAGVSQSPSNKVTEKGKDVELRCDPISGHTALYWYRQSLGQGLEFLIYFQGNSAPDKSGLPSDRFSAERTGGSVSTLTIQRTQQEDSAVYLCASSYWGQSIYGYTFGSGTRLTVV.

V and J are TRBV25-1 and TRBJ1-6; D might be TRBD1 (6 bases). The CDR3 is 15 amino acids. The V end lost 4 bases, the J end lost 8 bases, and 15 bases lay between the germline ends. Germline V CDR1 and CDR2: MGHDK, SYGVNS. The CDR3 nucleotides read TGTGCCAGCAGTGCACAGGGACCCTTGGATTCACCCCTCCACTTT. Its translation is CASSAQGPLDSPLHF.

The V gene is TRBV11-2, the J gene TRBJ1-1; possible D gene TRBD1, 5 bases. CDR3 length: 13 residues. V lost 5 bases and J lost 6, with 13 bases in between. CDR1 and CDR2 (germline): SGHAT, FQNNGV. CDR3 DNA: TGTGCCAGCAGCCAAATACGACAGTCTGAAGCTTTCTTT. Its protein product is CASSQIRQSEAFF.

This CDR3 reads CASSPGQGPYGYTF. CDR3 nucleotides: TGCGCCAGCAGCCCCGGACAGGGACCATATGGCTACACCTTC. The gene calls are TRBV5-1 and TRBJ1-2, with 8 bases lining up with TRBD1. Germline values: CDR1 SGHRS, CDR2 YFSETQ. J gave up 5 bases and V 4 bases, and 7 bases lay outside the gene matches. This CDR3 comprises 14 residues.

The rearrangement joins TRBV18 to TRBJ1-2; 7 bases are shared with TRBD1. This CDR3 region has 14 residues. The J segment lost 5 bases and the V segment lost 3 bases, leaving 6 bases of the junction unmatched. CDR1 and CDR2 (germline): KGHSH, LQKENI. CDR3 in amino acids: CASSPGQETYGYTF. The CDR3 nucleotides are TGTGCCAGCTCACCCGGACAGGAAACATATGGCTACACCTTC.

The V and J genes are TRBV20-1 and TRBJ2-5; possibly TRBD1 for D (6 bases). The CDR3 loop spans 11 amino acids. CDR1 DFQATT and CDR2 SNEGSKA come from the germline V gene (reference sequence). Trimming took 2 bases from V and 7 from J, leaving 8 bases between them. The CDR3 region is CSARPGATQYF. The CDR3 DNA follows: TGCAGTGCTAGACCAGGGGCGACCCAGTACTTC.

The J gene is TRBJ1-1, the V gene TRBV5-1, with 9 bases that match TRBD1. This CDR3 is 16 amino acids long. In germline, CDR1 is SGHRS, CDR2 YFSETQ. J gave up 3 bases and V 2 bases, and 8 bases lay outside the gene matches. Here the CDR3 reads CASSLGTGKPDTEAFF. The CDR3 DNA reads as TGCGCCAGCAGCTTAGGGACAGGGAAGCCTGACACTGAAGCTTTCTTT.

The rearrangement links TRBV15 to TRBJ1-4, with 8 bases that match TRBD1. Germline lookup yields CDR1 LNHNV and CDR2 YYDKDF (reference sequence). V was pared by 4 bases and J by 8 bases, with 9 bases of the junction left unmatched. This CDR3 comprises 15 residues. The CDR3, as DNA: TGTGCCACCAGCAAAGCCGGGACAGGTGGAGAAAAACTGTTTTTT. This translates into CATSKAGTGGEKLFF.

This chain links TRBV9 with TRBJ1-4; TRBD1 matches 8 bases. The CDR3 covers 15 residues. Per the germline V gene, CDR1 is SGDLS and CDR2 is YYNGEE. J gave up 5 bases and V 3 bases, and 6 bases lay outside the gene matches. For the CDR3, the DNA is TGTGCCAGCAGCGCCACAGGGGGATGGAATGAAAAACTGTTTTTT. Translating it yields CASSATGGWNEKLFF.

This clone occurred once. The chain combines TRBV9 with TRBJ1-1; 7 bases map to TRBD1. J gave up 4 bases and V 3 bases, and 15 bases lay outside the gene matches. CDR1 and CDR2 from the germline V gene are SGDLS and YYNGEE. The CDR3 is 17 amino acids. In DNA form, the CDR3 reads TGTGCCAGCAGCGACTATTCACGACGGTCAGGGGGCACTGAAGCTTTCTTT. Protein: CASSDYSRRSGGTEAFF.

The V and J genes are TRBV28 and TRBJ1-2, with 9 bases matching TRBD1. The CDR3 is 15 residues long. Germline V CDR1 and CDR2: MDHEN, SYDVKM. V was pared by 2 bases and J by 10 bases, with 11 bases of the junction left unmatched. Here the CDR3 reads CASSLVWDRASDYTF. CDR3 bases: TGTGCCAGCAGTTTAGTGTGGGACAGGGCGAGTGACTACACCTTC.